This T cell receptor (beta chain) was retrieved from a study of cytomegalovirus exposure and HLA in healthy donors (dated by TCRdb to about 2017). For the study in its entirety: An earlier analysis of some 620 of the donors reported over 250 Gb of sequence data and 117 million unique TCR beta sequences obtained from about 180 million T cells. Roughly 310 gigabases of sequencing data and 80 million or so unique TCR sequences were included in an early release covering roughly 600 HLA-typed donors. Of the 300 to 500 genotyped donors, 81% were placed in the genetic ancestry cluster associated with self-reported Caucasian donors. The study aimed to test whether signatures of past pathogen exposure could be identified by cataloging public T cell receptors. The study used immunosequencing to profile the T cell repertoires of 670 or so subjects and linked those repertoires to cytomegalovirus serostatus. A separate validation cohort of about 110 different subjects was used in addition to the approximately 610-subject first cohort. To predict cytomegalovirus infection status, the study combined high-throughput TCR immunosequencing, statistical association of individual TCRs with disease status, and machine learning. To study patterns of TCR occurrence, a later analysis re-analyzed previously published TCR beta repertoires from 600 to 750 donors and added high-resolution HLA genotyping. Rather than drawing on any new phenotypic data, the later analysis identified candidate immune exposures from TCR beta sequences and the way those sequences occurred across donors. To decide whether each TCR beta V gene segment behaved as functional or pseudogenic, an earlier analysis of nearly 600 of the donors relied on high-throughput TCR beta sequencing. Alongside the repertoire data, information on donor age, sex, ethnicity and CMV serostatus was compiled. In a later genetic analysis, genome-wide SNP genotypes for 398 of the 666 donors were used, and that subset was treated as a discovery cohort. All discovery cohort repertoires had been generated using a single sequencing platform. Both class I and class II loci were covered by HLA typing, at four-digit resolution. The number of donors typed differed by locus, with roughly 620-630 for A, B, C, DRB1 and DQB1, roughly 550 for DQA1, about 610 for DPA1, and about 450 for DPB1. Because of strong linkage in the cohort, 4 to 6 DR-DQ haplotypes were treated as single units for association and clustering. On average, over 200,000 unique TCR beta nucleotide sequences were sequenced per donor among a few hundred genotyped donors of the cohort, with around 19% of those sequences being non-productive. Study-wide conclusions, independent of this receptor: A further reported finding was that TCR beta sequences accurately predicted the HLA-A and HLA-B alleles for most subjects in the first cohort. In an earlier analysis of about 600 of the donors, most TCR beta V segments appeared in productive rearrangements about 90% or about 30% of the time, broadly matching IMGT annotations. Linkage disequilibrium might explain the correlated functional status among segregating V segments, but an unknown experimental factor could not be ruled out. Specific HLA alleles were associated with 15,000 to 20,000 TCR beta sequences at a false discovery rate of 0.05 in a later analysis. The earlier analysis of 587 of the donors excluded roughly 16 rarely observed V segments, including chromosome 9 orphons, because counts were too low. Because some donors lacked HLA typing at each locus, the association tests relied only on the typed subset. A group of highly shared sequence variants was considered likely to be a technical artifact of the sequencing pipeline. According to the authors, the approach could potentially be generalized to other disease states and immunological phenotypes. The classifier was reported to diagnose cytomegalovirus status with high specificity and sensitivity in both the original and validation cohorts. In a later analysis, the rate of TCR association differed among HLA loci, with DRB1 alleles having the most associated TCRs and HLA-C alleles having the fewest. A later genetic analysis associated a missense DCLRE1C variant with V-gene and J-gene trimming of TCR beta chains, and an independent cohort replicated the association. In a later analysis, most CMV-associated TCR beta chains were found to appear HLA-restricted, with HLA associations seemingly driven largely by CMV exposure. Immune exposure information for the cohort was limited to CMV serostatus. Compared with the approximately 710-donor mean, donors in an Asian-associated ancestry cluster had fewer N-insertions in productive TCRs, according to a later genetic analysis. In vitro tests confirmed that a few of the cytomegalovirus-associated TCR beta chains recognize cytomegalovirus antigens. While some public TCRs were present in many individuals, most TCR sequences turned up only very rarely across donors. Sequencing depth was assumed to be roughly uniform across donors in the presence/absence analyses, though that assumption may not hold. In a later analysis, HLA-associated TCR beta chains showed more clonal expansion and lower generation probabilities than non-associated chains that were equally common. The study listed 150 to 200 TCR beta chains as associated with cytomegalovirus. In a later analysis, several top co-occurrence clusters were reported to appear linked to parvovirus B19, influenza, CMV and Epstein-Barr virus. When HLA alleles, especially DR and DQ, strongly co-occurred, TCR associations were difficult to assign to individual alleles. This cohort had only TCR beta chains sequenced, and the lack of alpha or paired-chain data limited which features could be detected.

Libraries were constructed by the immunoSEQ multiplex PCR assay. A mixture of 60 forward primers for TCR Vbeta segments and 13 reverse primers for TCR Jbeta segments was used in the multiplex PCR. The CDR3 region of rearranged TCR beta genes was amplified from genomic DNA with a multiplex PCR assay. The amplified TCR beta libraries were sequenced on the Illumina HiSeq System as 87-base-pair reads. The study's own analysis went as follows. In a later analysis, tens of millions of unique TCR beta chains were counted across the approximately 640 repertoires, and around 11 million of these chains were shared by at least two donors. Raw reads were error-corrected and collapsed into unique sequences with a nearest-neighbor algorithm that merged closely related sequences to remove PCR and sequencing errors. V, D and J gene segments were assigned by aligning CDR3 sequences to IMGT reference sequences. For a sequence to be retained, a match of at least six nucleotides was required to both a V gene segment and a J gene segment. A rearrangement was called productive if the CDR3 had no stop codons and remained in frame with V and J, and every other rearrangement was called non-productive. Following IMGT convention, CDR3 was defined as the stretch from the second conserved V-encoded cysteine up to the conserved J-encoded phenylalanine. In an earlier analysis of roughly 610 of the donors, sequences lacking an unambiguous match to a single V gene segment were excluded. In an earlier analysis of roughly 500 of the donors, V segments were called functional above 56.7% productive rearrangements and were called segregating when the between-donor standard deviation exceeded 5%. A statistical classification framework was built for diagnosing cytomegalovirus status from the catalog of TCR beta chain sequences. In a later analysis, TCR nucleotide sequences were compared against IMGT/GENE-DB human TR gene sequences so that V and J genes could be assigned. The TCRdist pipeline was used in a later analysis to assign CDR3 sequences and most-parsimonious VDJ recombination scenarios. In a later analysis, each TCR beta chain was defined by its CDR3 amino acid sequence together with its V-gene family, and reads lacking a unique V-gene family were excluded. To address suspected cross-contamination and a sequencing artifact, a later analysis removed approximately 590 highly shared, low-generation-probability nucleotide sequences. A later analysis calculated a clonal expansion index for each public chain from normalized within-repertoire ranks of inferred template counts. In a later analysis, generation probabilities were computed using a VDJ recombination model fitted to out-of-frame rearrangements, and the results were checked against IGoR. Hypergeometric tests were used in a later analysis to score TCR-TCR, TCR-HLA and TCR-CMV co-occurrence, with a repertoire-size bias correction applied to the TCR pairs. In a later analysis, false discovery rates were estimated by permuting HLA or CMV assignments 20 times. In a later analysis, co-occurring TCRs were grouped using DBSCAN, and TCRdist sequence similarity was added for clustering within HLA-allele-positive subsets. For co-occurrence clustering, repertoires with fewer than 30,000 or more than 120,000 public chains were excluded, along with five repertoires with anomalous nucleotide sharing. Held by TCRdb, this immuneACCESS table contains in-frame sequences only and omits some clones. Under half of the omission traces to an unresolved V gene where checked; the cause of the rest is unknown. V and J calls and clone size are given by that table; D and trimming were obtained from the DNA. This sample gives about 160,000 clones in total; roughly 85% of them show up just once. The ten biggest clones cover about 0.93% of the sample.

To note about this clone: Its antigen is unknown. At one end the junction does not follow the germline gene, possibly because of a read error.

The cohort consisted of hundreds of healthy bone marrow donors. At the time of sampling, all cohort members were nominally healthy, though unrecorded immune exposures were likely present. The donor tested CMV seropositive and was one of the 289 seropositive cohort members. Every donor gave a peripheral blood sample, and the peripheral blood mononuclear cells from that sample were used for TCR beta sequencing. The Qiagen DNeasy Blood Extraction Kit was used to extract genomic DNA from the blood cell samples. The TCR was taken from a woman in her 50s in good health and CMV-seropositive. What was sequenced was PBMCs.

The sequenced DNA is TGCGCCAGCCGCTTGGGGATTGGACAGGGAAACTATGGCTACACCTTC. This is translated as CASRLGIGQGNYGYTF. The sequence links TRBV5-1 to TRBJ1-2, with 8 junctional bases fitting TRBD1. CDR1 and CDR2 were assigned from the germline V gene as SGHRS and YFSETQ. The CDR3 holds 16 amino acids from the cysteine to the phenylalanine. The CDR3 DNA has 48 bases and is translated from base 1.